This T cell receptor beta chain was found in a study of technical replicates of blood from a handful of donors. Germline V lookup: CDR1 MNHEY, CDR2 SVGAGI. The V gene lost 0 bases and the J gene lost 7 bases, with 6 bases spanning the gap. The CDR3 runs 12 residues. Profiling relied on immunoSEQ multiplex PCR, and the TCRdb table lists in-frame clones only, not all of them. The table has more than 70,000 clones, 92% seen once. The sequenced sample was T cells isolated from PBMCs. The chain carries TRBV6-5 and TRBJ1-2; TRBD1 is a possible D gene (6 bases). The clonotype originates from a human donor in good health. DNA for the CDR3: TGTGCCAGCAGTTACTCCAGGGGTGGCTACACCTTC. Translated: CASSYSRGGYTF.